These 19 T cell receptor beta chains were sequenced from one sample in a study of shared clonotypes between healthy human individuals (dated by TCRdb to 2018 to 2021). For the CD8 naive samples, CD45RO-negative cells were positively selected for CCR7, yielding a CD45RA+CCR7+ population from which TemRA cells were excluded. The library was built by means of the immunoSEQ multiplex PCR assay. This immuneACCESS table, as held by TCRdb, lists in-frame sequences with V and J called but not all clones. Of the missing ones, under half trace to an unresolved V gene in checked studies; the others have no known cause. For this sample there are approximately 1.9 million clones; about 93% appear just once. The biggest ten clones account for approximately 1.6% of the sample. The sample comprised naive CD8+ T cells from PBMCs. Read against the paper, the sample's cell subset or site label means: CD45RA+CCR7+. The receptors shown here come from a man aged 18 to 35 in good health. Some clones in this sample may be carry-over from other donors' samples.

This clone has just a few counts. This chain joins TRBV29-1 and TRBJ1-1, with a tentative D call TRBD1 (6 bases). This CDR3 has 16 amino acids. CDR1 and CDR2 from the germline V gene are SQVTM and ANQGSEA. The V end was cut by 7 bases, the J end by 3 bases, with 24 bases between. The CDR3 coding sequence is TGCAGCGCTGGGTACGGGGGGCGGTACGCCGACACTGAAGCTTTCTTT. Protein sequence: CSAGYGGRYADTEAFF.

The chain uses TRBV18 and TRBJ2-1; TRBD2 aligns across 12 bases. Trimming cost V 0 bases and J 1 base; bases outside gene matches: 4. Germline assignment: CDR1 KGHSH and CDR2 LQKENI. The CDR3 spans 18 residues. CDR3 DNA sequence: TGTGCCAGCTCACCACCGACTAGCGGGAGCGATTCCTACAATGAGCAGTTCTTC. Amino acid sequence: CASSPPTSGSDSYNEQFF.

The gene calls are TRBV4-2 and TRBJ2-1; the D gene is possibly TRBD1 (6 bases). Germline values: CDR1 LGHNA, CDR2 YNFKEQ. Trimming cost V 0 bases and J 7 bases, with 16 bases left between them. CDR3 size: 16 residues. The CDR3 loop is CASSQDRGRGVNEQFF. CDR3 DNA: TGTGCCAGCAGCCAAGATCGGGGCAGGGGTGTGAATGAGCAGTTCTTC.

The chain uses TRBV27 and TRBJ2-7; 12 positions agree with TRBD2. This CDR3 is 15 amino acids long. Germline V CDR1 and CDR2: MNHEY, SMNVEV (reference sequence). The junction had 10 bases not matched to a gene; V was cut back by 6 bases and J by 7 bases. CDR3 protein: CASSPTSGGLGEQYF. For the CDR3, the DNA is TGTGCCAGCAGCCCGACTAGCGGGGGACTCGGGGAGCAGTACTTC.

The chain joins TRBV6-1 to TRBJ2-5; 11 bases are shared with TRBD2. CDR3 length equals 17 residues. V dropped 4 bases and J dropped 1; count of bases not matched to a gene: 8. CDR1 MNHNS and CDR2 SASEGT come from the germline V gene. The CDR3 loop reads CASSVWVAGGSQETQYF. The CDR3 nucleotides are TGTGCCAGCAGTGTGTGGGTAGCGGGAGGGTCCCAAGAGACCCAGTACTTC.

The chain joins TRBV19 to TRBJ1-5; D gene ambiguous. The V end was cut by 1 base, the J end by 5 bases, with 9 bases between. CDR3 size: 14 residues. Germline V gives CDR1 LNHDA, CDR2 SQIVND (reference sequence). This CDR3 reads CASSIGSIYQPQHF. The CDR3 coding sequence is TGTGCCAGTAGTATAGGCAGTATTTATCAGCCCCAGCATTTT.

This clone was observed a single time. The chain carries TRBV10-3 and TRBJ2-7, with D possibly being TRBD1 or TRBD2 (6 bases each). Germline CDR1 is ENHRY and CDR2 is SYGVKD. Trimming took 5 bases from V and 0 from J, leaving 11 bases between them. CDR3 length equals 14 residues. CDR3 region: CAISRGPGSYEQYF. CDR3 DNA: TGTGCCATCAGTCGGGGGCCGGGCTCCTACGAGCAGTACTTC.

In this sample, this clone turned up once. The rearrangement links TRBV10-3 to TRBJ2-3; 12 positions match TRBD2. The germline V gene has CDR1 ENHRY and CDR2 SYGVKD. This CDR3 has 17 amino acids. The V gene end was trimmed by 2 bases and the J gene end by 0 bases; junction bases not matched to a gene: 3. The CDR3 region has the DNA TGTGCCATCAGTGAGCGGCTAGCGGGAGGGAGCACAGATACGCAGTATTTT. Protein product: CAISERLAGGSTDTQYF.

In its sample, this clone was seen a few times. This same CDR3 is encoded by further DNA sequences in the sample. The chain uses TRBV2 and TRBJ2-1; D is unclear. CDR1 SNHLY and CDR2 FYNNEI come from the germline V gene. The CDR3 is made up of 12 amino acids. The V and J ends lost 1 base and 8 bases respectively, with 6 bases between them. CDR3 coding DNA: TGTGCCAGCAGTGAAGTAGGTGATGAGCAGTTCTTC. Residues: CASSEVGDEQFF. Complete variable domain (other parts from reference TRBV2 and TRBJ2-1): EPEVTQTPSHQVTQMGQEVILRCVPISNHLYFYWYRQILGQKVEFLVSFYNNEISEKSEIFDDQFSVERPDGSNFTLKIRSTKLEDSAMYFCASSEVGDEQFFGPGTRLTVL.

CDR3 DNA sequence: TGTGCCAGCAGTTCCCAGGGGGGACCCACCTACGAGCAGTACTTC. Its protein is CASSSQGGPTYEQYF. The chain employs TRBV28 and TRBJ2-7; tentative D call: TRBD1 (7 bases). Germline CDR1 MDHEN, CDR2 SYDVKM. CDR3 length: 15 amino acids. V was clipped by 4 bases and J by 2 bases, with 15 bases between them.

The V call is TRBV5-1, the J call TRBJ2-7; D is ambiguous. V was trimmed by 0 bases and J by 2 bases, leaving 12 bases between them. The CDR3 extends over 15 amino acids. Germline-derived CDR1 and CDR2 are SGHRS and YFSETQ. The CDR3 nucleotides read TGCGCCAGCAGCTTGGGACGGGTCCTCCCCTACGAGCAGTACTTC. This sequence encodes CASSLGRVLPYEQYF.

V gene TRBV5-1 combines with J gene TRBJ2-7; D may be TRBD1 (6 bases). Germline CDR1 is SGHRS and CDR2 is YFSETQ. V dropped 2 bases and J dropped 3 bases, with 9 bases sitting between them. This CDR3 contains 13 residues. The CDR3, as DNA: TGCGCCAGCAGCTTATCAGGGGTCTACGAGCAGTACTTC. This gives the protein CASSLSGVYEQYF.

V and J are TRBV29-1 and TRBJ2-1; 7 positions agree with TRBD2. The germline V gene has CDR1 SQVTM and CDR2 ANQGSEA. V lost 4 bases to trimming and J lost 4 bases; unmatched junction nucleotides: 10. The CDR3 spans 15 residues. CDR3 DNA sequence: TGCAGCGTTGGAGGGCTAGCGGATCGTTACAATGAGCAGTTCTTC. Translated, it gives CSVGGLADRYNEQFF.

This chain joins TRBV15 and TRBJ1-1; 7 nucleotides align to TRBD1. CDR1 LNHNV and CDR2 YYDKDF come from the germline V gene (reference sequence). Trimming took 5 bases from V and 1 from J; bases not matched to a gene: 4. The CDR3 consists of 14 residues. In nucleotides, the CDR3 is TGTGCCACCAGCCGGGACAGCAAGAACACTGAAGCTTTCTTT. This translates into CATSRDSKNTEAFF.

This chain joins TRBV5-1 and TRBJ2-7; the D call may be TRBD1 or TRBD2 (5 bases each). The CDR3 is made up of 15 amino acids. Per germline, CDR1 SGHRS and CDR2 YFSETQ. Trimming removed 5 bases at V and 2 bases at J, with 17 bases between. CDR3 sequence (DNA): TGCGCCAGCAGACAGAGCGCCTGGGGGACCTACGAGCAGTACTTC. Encoded protein: CASRQSAWGTYEQYF.

The rearrangement uses TRBV9 and TRBJ2-1, with 10 bases fitting TRBD1. Germline loops: CDR1 SGDLS, CDR2 YYNGEE. CDR3 size: 15 residues. V lost 3 bases to trimming and J lost 9 bases; unmatched junction nucleotides: 9. The CDR3 protein is CASSAWGQGSGEQFF. CDR3 nucleotide sequence: TGTGCCAGCAGCGCGTGGGGACAGGGGTCTGGTGAGCAGTTCTTC.

This chain connects TRBV1 to TRBJ1-2. TRBV1 is a recognized pseudogene. CDR3 length: 15 amino acids. The CDR3 here is CTSSARQGVSGGYTF. The CDR3, as DNA: TGCACCAGCAGCGCCCGCCAGGGAGTCAGTGGGGGCTACACCTTC.

The J gene is TRBJ2-2, the V gene TRBV13; D is ambiguous. This CDR3 has 13 amino acids. Deletions cut 3 bases from V and 1 base from J, with 3 bases between. Germline-derived CDR1 and CDR2 are PRHDT and FYEKMQ (reference sequence). The CDR3 nucleotides read TGTGCCAGCAGCTTTGGGAACACCGGGGAGCTGTTTTTT. It codes for CASSFGNTGELFF.

V usage is TRBV19 and J usage is TRBJ1-2; D unresolved. Per the germline V gene, CDR1 is LNHDA and CDR2 is SQIVND (reference sequence). V lost 6 bases and J 0 bases, leaving 5 bases between the germline ends. The CDR3 totals 12 residues. The CDR3 region is CASRQANYGYTF. CDR3 nucleotides: TGTGCCAGTAGGCAGGCTAACTATGGCTACACCTTC.